The rows below give T cell receptor beta chains drawn from one sample of a study of shared clonotypes between healthy human individuals. Clones were sequenced by immunoSEQ multiplex PCR, and TCRdb holds only the in-frame ones, with some missing. This table holds 2 million or so clones, roughly 95% found once. The material sequenced was naive CD8+ T cells sorted from blood. All receptors derive from a man aged 18 to 29 in good health. Both conserved end residues are part of each CDR3. A D gene is named only where the DNA matches it firmly. Rows may omit the clone size; those that give it use once, few, many or a size class.

>NA|TRBD1|TRBV9|TRBJ1-2
TGTGCCAGCAGCGTAGGATGGACAGGGATGGATGGCTACACCTTC
CASSVGWTGMDGYTF
>NA|NA|TRBV27|TRBJ2-1
TGTGCCAGCAGTTTATTGAATTACAATGAGCAGTTCTTC
CASSLLNYNEQFF
>NA|NA|TRBV5-4|TRBJ2-7
TGTGCCAGCAGCTCCCAGGGTTCCTACGAGCAGTACTTC
CASSSQGSYEQYF
>NA|NA|TRBV10-2|TRBJ2-7
TGCGCCAGCAGTGACCCAACTAGAGGCGAGCAGTACTTC
CASSDPTRGEQYF
>NA|NA|TRBV4-1|TRBJ2-7
TGCGCCAGCAGCCAAGAAAGGACACCCATTTACGAGCAGTACTTC
CASSQERTPIYEQYF
>NA|NA|TRBV28|TRBJ1-1
TGTGCCAGTTACGACCCACCTGTAATTGAAGCTTTCTTT
CASYDPPVIEAFF
>NA|TRBD1|TRBV4-1|TRBJ1-1
TGCGCCAGCAGCCAGGTCAGGGGGCCTGACACTGAAGCTTTCTTT
CASSQVRGPDTEAFF
>NA|NA|TRBV14|TRBJ2-1
TGTGCCAGCAGCCAAGGCTTTGTTATCGGTGAGCAGTTCTTC
CASSQGFVIGEQFF
>NA|NA|TRBV6-6|TRBJ1-2
TGTGCCAGCAACCTCGACAGCATTACCTATGGCTACACCTTC
CASNLDSITYGYTF
>NA|NA|TRBV5-1|TRBJ2-7
TGCGCCAGCAGTTTACCCCCGGGACTCAGCTCCTACGAGCAGTACTTC
CASSLPPGLSSYEQYF
>NA|TRBD2|TRBV29-1|TRBJ2-5
TGCAGCGTTGAAGGACTAGCGGACCAGGAGACCCAGTACTTC
CSVEGLADQETQYF
>once|NA|TRBV11-2|TRBJ2-3
TGTGCCAGCAGCGGAGAGGTTCCTAGCGGCACAGATACGCAGTATTTT
CASSGEVPSGTDTQYF
>NA|TRBD1|TRBV29-1|TRBJ2-7
TGCAGCGTTGAAGACGGGACAGGGGTGTACGAGCAGTACTTC
CSVEDGTGVYEQYF
>NA|NA|TRBV15|TRBJ2-2
TGTGCCACCAGCAGAGATCGAAATACCGCGAACACCGGGGAGCTGTTTTTT
CATSRDRNTANTGELFF
>few|NA|TRBV7-3|TRBJ1-6
TGTGCCAGCAGCTTAACAGGGGAGGGGAGTTCACCCCTCCACTTT
CASSLTGEGSSPLHF
>NA|NA|TRBV6-5|TRBJ1-6
TGTGCCAGCAGTTACTCGACAGATTCACCCCTCCACTTT
CASSYSTDSPLHF
>once|NA|TRBV4-3|TRBJ2-7
TGCGCCAGCAGCCAAGACCGCCCAGCGGGTCTCTACGAGCAGTACTTC
CASSQDRPAGLYEQYF
>NA|NA|TRBV7-9|TRBJ2-3
TGTGCCAGCAGCTTACCCCCAGCGGATACGCAGTATTTT
CASSLPPADTQYF
>once|TRBD2|TRBV11-3|TRBJ2-1
TGTGCCAGCAGCTCCGACCCGGTAGCGGGGGTAGGAAATGAGCAGTTCTTC
CASSSDPVAGVGNEQFF
>NA|TRBD2|TRBV13|TRBJ2-3
TGTGCCAGCAGCTTACGGACTAGCGGGGGGCAGGCAGATACGCAGTATTTT
CASSLRTSGGQADTQYF
>NA|NA|TRBV5-6|TRBJ2-7
TGTGCCAGCAGCCTTCACGGGAGTGGTCACGAGCAGTACTTC
CASSLHGSGHEQYF
>NA|TRBD2|TRBV9|TRBJ2-1
TGTGCCAGCAGCGTAGGGAGCGGGGTGGATGACTCCTACAATGAGCAGTTCTTC
CASSVGSGVDDSYNEQFF
>NA|TRBD2|TRBV11-2|TRBJ2-5
TGTGCCAGCAGCTCTCGCGGACTAGCGGCCCCCGAAGAGACCCAGTACTTC
CASSSRGLAAPEETQYF
>once|TRBD1|TRBV7-9|TRBJ1-2
TGTGCCAGCAGCTTGGCTGGGGCAGGGGGCAGCTATGGCTACACCTTC
CASSLAGAGGSYGYTF
>NA|TRBD2|TRBV13|TRBJ2-5
TGTGCCAGCAGCTCCCGGGGGGATGAGACCCAGTACTTC
CASSSRGDETQYF
>NA|TRBD1|TRBV6-6|TRBJ1-1
TGTGCCAGCAGTCTTCGGACAGGGTGGTCGCCTGAAGCTTTCTTT
CASSLRTGWSPEAFF
>NA|NA|TRBV27|TRBJ2-7
TGTGCCAGCTCCTTAGGGGAGACCTACGAGCAGTACTTC
CASSLGETYEQYF
>NA|TRBD1|TRBV4-1|TRBJ1-1
TGCGCCAGCAGCCAGTTCGGGACAGGTCGAACTGAAGCTTTCTTT
CASSQFGTGRTEAFF